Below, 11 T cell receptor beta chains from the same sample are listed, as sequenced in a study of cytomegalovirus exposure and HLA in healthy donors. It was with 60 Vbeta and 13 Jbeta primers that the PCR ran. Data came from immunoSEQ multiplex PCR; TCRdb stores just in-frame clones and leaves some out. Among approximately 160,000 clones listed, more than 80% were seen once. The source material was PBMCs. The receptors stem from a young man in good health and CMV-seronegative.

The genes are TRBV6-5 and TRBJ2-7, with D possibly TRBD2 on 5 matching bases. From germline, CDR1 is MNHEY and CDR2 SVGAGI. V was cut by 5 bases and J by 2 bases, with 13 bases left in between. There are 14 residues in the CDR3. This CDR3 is CASSTPGLPYEQYF. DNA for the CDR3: TGTGCCAGCAGTACTCCCGGACTTCCCTACGAGCAGTACTTC.

The CDR3 nucleotides are TGTGCCAGCAGTTTATTACACGGGGAGTCCTACGAGCAGTACTTC. Amino acids: CASSLLHGESYEQYF. This chain joins TRBV28 and TRBJ2-7; possible D gene TRBD2, 5 bases. The CDR3 is 15 residues long. V lost 1 base and J lost 1, with 11 bases in between. The germline CDR1 and CDR2 sequences are MDHEN and SYDVKM.

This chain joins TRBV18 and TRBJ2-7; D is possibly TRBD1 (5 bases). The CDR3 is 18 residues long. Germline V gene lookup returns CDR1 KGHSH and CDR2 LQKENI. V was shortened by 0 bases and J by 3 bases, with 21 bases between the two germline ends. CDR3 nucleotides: TGTGCCAGCTCACCACCTTCAACAGGCTTTGCACGAATCTACGAGCAGTACTTC. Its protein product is CASSPPSTGFARIYEQYF.

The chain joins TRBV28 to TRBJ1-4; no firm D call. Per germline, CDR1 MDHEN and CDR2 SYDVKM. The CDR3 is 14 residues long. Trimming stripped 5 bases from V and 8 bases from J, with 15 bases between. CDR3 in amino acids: CASSITYGREKLFF. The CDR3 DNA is TGTGCCAGCAGTATAACTTATGGGAGGGAAAAACTGTTTTTT.

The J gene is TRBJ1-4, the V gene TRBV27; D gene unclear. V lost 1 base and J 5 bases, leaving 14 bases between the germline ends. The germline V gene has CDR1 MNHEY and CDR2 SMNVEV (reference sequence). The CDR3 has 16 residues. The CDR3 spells CASSLYGRVENEKLFF. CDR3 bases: TGTGCCAGCAGTTTATACGGTCGAGTTGAGAATGAAAAACTGTTTTTT.

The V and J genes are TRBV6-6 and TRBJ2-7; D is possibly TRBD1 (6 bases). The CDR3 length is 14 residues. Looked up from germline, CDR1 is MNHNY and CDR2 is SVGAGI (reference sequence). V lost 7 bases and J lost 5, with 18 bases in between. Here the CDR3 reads CASKGIRGKDEQYF. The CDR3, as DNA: TGTGCCAGCAAGGGGATCAGGGGTAAAGACGAGCAGTACTTC.

CDR3 loop: CASSRNRVNSYEQYF. The CDR3 DNA sequence: TGTGCCAGCAGTAGAAACAGGGTAAACTCCTACGAGCAGTACTTC. The J gene is TRBJ2-7, the V gene TRBV27; maybe TRBD1 (6 bases). CDR1 is MNHEY and CDR2 is SMNVEV in the germline V gene (reference sequence). Trimming took 5 bases from V and 0 from J, leaving 14 bases between them. This CDR3 contains 15 residues.

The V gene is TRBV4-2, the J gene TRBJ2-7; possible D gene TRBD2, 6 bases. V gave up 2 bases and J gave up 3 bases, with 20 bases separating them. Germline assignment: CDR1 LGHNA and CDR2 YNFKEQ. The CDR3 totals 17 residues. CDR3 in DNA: TGTGCCAGCAGCCAATTGGTAACCCGGGACTCTATCTACGAGCAGTACTTC. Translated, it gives CASSQLVTRDSIYEQYF.

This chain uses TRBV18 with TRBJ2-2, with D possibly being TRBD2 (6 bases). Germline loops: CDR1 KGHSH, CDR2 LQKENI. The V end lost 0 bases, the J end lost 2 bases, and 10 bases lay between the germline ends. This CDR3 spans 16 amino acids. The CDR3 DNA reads TGTGCCAGCTCACCACCGGGACTGAGTAACACCGGGGAGCTGTTTTTT. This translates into CASSPPGLSNTGELFF.

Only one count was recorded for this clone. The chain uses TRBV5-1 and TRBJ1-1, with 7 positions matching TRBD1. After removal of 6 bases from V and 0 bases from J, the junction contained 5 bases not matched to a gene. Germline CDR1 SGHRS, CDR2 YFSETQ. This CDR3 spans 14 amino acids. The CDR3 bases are TGCGCCAGCAACCCGACAGGGATGAACACTGAAGCTTTCTTT. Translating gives CASNPTGMNTEAFF.

The CDR3 is CASSHRGWNSPLHF. The DNA for the CDR3 is TGTGCCAGCAGCCACAGGGGTTGGAATTCACCCCTCCACTTT. The chain uses TRBV14 and TRBJ1-6, with D possibly matching TRBD1 (6 bases). The CDR3 extends over 14 amino acids. Trimming took 3 bases from V and 7 from J, leaving 10 bases between them. Germline V gives CDR1 SGHDN, CDR2 FVKESK. Based on the CDR3 plus reference TRBV14 and TRBJ1-6, the full variable domain is EAGVTQFPSHSVIEKGQTVTLRCDPISGHDNLYWYRRVMGKEIKFLLHFVKESKQDESGMPNNRFLAERTGGTYSTLKVQPAELEDSGVYFCASSHRGWNSPLHFGNGTRLTVT.